Each of the 18 T cell receptor beta chains below was sequenced from the same sample in a study of cytomegalovirus exposure and HLA in healthy donors (dated by TCRdb to 2015 to 2018). Libraries were made using the immunoSEQ multiplex PCR assay. For the multiplex PCR, a mixture combining 60 forward primers for TCR Vbeta segments and 13 reverse primers for TCR Jbeta segments was used. TCRdb provides this immuneACCESS table in a form limited to in-frame rearrangements. Some clones are lacking; in checked studies, under half of them reflect an unresolved V gene, and why the rest are absent is not known. This sample is represented by 120,000 or so clones; roughly 75% of them were singletons. The ten most abundant clones make up 2.5% to 3.5% of the sample. Sequenced input: PBMCs. The source is a woman between 45 and 60 years old in good health and CMV-seronegative.

The V and J genes are TRBV29-1 and TRBJ2-5; maybe TRBD2 (6 bases). The CDR3 consists of 15 residues. Trimming pared 0 bases from V and 0 bases from J, leaving 11 bases between. From germline, CDR1 is SQVTM and CDR2 ANQGSEA. Here the CDR3 DNA reads TGCAGCGTTGAAGATCCCGGGACTGACCAAGAGACCCAGTACTTC. Residues: CSVEDPGTDQETQYF.

This chain's CDR3 is CASSTQGGPDTQYF. In DNA, the CDR3 is TGTGCCAGCAGCACCCAGGGGGGTCCAGATACGCAGTATTTT. This chain connects TRBV7-3 to TRBJ2-3; D may be TRBD1 (7 bases). Germline V gene data show CDR1 as SGHTA and CDR2 as FQGTGA. The CDR3 is 14 amino acids. The ends were cut back, 5 bases at V and 4 bases at J, with 13 bases in the middle. The full variable domain, rest sourced from reference TRBV7-3 and TRBJ2-3, is GAGVSQTPSNKVTEKGKYVELRCDPISGHTALYWYRQSLGQGPEFLIYFQGTGAADDSGLPNDRFFAVRPEGSVSTLKIQRTERGDSAVYLCASSTQGGPDTQYFGPGTRLTVL.

This clone showed up just a few times. V usage is TRBV7-9 and J usage is TRBJ2-7; 7 bases align to TRBD1. CDR3 size: 14 residues. Germline CDR1 is SEHNR and CDR2 is FQNEAQ (reference sequence). V shed 5 bases and J 3 bases; nucleotides not matched to a gene: 7. This CDR3 is CASSPPDRDYEQYF. For the CDR3, the DNA is TGTGCCAGCAGCCCCCCCGACAGGGACTACGAGCAGTACTTC. Using reference TRBV7-9 and TRBJ2-7 for the parts outside the CDR3, the full variable domain is DTGVSQNPRHKITKRGQNVTFRCDPISEHNRLYWYRQTLGQGPEFLTYFQNEAQLEKSRLLSDRFSAERPKGSFSTLEIQRTEQGDSAMYLCASSPPDRDYEQYFGPGTRLTVT.

Regarding this clone: This CDR3 is also generated by other DNA sequences in the sample. The chain carries TRBV11-3 and TRBJ2-3, with 11 bases that match TRBD2. Germline CDR1 is SGHNT and CDR2 is YENEEA. The J segment lost 1 base and the V segment lost 4 bases, leaving 1 base of the junction unmatched. This CDR3 comprises 15 residues. The CDR3 bases are TGTGCCAGCAGCTCGGGACTAGCGGGCACAGATACGCAGTATTTT. Its translation is CASSSGLAGTDTQYF.

This rearrangement joins TRBV28 to TRBJ2-3; D gene uncertain. Trimming removed 5 bases at V and 4 bases at J, with 7 bases between. The length of the CDR3 is 12 residues. Germline CDR1 MDHEN, CDR2 SYDVKM. In DNA, the CDR3 is TGTGCCAGCAGTCCTAGGCCAGATACGCAGTATTTT. Translated: CASSPRPDTQYF.

This chain uses TRBV15 with TRBJ1-2; D may be TRBD1 (6 bases). Germline V gene data show CDR1 as LNHNV and CDR2 as YYDKDF (reference sequence). The CDR3 is 16 amino acids. V lost 0 bases, J lost 5 bases, and 16 bases lay in between. Written as DNA, the CDR3 is TGTGCCACCAGCAGAGAGCCCCCGGGACAAACTTATGGCTACACCTTC. Translation gives CATSREPPGQTYGYTF.

The genes are TRBV30 and TRBJ2-5; tentatively, D is TRBD2 (7 bases). This CDR3 has 13 amino acids. V was trimmed by 2 bases and J by 4 bases, leaving 11 bases between them. CDR1 is GTSNPN, CDR2 SVGIG, per germline (reference sequence). CDR3 coding DNA: TGTGCCTGGAGTCTCGGGGGGCGAGAGACCCAGTACTTC. Translating it yields CAWSLGGRETQYF.

This clone was recorded only once. The genes are TRBV28 and TRBJ1-6, with D perhaps matching TRBD1 (6 bases). The CDR3 is made up of 14 amino acids. V lost 6 bases and J 10 bases, leaving 16 bases between the germline ends. Germline V CDR1 and CDR2: MDHEN, SYDVKM. CDR3 nucleotides: TGTGCCAGCAGCATGACAGGAACGAGATCACCCCTCCACTTT. Translated, it gives CASSMTGTRSPLHF.

The CDR3 region has the DNA TGTGCCAGCAGCCGGGACAGGGGTGAAAAACTGTTTTTT. Residues: CASSRDRGEKLFF. The chain recombines TRBV9 with TRBJ1-4, with 10 nucleotides matching TRBD1. Germline CDR1 is SGDLS and CDR2 is YYNGEE. CDR3 length: 13 residues. After removal of 4 bases from V and 7 bases from J, the junction contained 1 base not matched to a gene.

The genes are TRBV5-6 and TRBJ1-1; D is uncertain. This CDR3 region has 11 residues. Germline CDR1 and CDR2: SGHDT and YYEEEE. Trimming removed 4 bases from V and 2 bases from J, with 3 bases in between. In DNA, the CDR3 is TGTGCCAGCAGCCTCAACACTGAAGCTTTCTTT. Its translation: CASSLNTEAFF.

The rearrangement uses TRBV7-8 and TRBJ1-2, with D possibly being TRBD1 (6 bases). V dropped 6 bases and J dropped 3 bases, with 8 bases sitting between them. The CDR3 has 12 amino acids. Germline V lookup: CDR1 SGHVS, CDR2 FQNEAQ. CDR3 DNA: TGTGCCAGCAGTGGACAGTACTATGGCTACACCTTC. Protein product: CASSGQYYGYTF.

The V and J genes are TRBV4-3 and TRBJ2-5; TRBD2 matches 10 bases. The DNA end lines up better with TRBJ2-7; the J call may be wrong. Per the germline V gene, CDR1 is LGHNA and CDR2 is YSLEER. This CDR3 has 16 amino acids. CDR3 residues: CASSQEDSGGSYEQYF. The DNA of the CDR3 is TGCGCCAGCAGCCAAGAGGATAGCGGGGGGTCCTACGAGCAGTACTTC.

The rearrangement joins TRBV27 to TRBJ2-1; no firm D call. The V gene's germline CDR1 is MNHEY and CDR2 SMNVEV (reference sequence). This CDR3 region has 14 residues. V was pared by 8 bases and J by 0 bases, with 11 bases between. The DNA for the CDR3 is TGTGCCAGCGCCCCCGCGAACTCCTACAATGAGCAGTTCTTC. The encoded protein is CASAPANSYNEQFF.

The chain recombines TRBV5-1 with TRBJ1-2, with TRBD1 matching 7 bases. The CDR3 contains 13 residues. CDR1 and CDR2 (germline): SGHRS, YFSETQ. Trimming took 0 bases from V and 6 from J; bases not matched to a gene: 2. The CDR3 nucleotides are TGCGCCAGCAGCTTGGGACAGGGTAATGGCTACACCTTC. Translation gives CASSLGQGNGYTF.

The chain is built from TRBV27 and TRBJ1-2; D is uncertain. Germline V gene lookup returns CDR1 MNHEY and CDR2 SMNVEV (reference sequence). This CDR3 region has 16 residues. V was cut by 5 bases and J by 2 bases, with 18 bases left in between. The CDR3 reads CASSTTQQPPNYGYTF. In DNA form, the CDR3 reads TGTGCCAGCAGTACCACTCAACAGCCCCCGAACTATGGCTACACCTTC.

This CDR3 is CSVDRREPNEQFF. The DNA of the CDR3 is TGCAGCGTTGATAGGAGGGAACCCAATGAGCAGTTCTTC. This sequence joins TRBV29-1 and TRBJ2-1; the D gene is possibly TRBD2 (6 bases). The V end lost 3 bases, the J end lost 6 bases, and 12 bases lay between the germline ends. There are 13 residues in the CDR3. Looked up from germline, CDR1 is SQVTM and CDR2 is ANQGSEA.

The chain uses TRBV7-3 and TRBJ2-1; 10 nucleotides match TRBD2. CDR1 and CDR2 from the germline V gene are SGHTA and FQGTGA. The CDR3 is 16 amino acids. V gave up 1 base and J gave up 8 bases; unmatched junction bases: 8. CDR3 in amino acids: CASSLISSGSFDEQFF. Written as DNA, the CDR3 is TGTGCCAGCAGCTTAATTTCTAGCGGGAGTTTCGATGAGCAGTTCTTC.

The chain combines TRBV6-7 with TRBJ1-5, with D possibly TRBD1 on 6 matching bases. TRBV6-7 is flagged as an ORF with uncertain function. CDR3 size: 16 residues. V was shortened by 8 bases and J by 0 bases, with 17 bases between the two germline ends. The CDR3 loop reads CASVCGQLYSNQPQHF. DNA of the CDR3: TGTGCCAGCGTTTGTGGACAGTTGTATAGCAATCAGCCCCAGCATTTT.